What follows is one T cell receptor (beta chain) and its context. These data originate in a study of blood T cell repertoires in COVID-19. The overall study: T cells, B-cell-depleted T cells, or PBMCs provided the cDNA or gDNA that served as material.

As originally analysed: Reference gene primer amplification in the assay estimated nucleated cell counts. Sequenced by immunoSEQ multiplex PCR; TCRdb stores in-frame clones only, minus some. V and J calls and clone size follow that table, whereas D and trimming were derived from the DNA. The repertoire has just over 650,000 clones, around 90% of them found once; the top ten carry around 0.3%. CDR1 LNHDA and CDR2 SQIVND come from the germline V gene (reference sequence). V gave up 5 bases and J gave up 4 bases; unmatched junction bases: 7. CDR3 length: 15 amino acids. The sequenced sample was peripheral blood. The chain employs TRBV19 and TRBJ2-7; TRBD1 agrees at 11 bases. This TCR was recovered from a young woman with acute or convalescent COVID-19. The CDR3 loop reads CASSAGQGATYEQYF. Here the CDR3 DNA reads TGTGCCAGTAGTGCCGGACAGGGGGCTACTTACGAGCAGTACTTC.